The present T cell receptor beta chain was sequenced within a study of CD8 T cells in Susac syndrome (dated by TCRdb to about 2019). With regard to the full study: Of the Susac syndrome patients who were sequenced, more than five had clinically active disease and about eight were in clinical remission. At blood withdrawal, Susac syndrome patients were either therapy-naive, taking corticosteroids (in some cases with IVIg as well), or taking IVIg alone. Whether CD8+ T cell activation and differentiation in Susac syndrome was antigen driven was tested using repertoire sequencing. The paper as a whole reports these results and caveats: The study acknowledged that relatively few individuals were included in the TCR sequencing and HLA analysis. No clonal expansion was detected in the CD4+ T cell repertoire of Susac syndrome patients.

Peripheral blood CD8+ and CD4+ T cells from healthy donors, Susac syndrome patients and multiple sclerosis patients were profiled using high-throughput TCR beta sequencing. The Susac syndrome patients fulfilled recently defined diagnostic criteria for definite or probable disease. Bulk CD8+ and CD4+ T cells were purified by magnetic negative isolation, while CD8+ TEMRA cells were enriched using FACS. Blood was collected in EDTA tubes and processed within 24 hours, with PBMCs isolated through density gradient centrifugation. PBMCs intended for TCR sequencing were cryopreserved in liquid nitrogen and thawed later in a water bath at 37 degrees C. A purity of at least 90% was achieved for sorted or isolated CD4+, CD8+ and CD8+ TEMRA cells. The germline V gene (reference sequence) specifies LNHDA as CDR1 and SQIVND as CDR2. The cysteine opens and the phenylalanine closes a CDR3 of 13 amino acids. Here the CDR3 DNA is all that survives: 39 bases in frame from base 1. Trimming costs V 9 bases and J 0 bases, and their ends lie 9 bases apart.

To note about this clonotype: Its antigen is not yet known. Base-call qualities are not available, and no considerably larger clone is one nucleotide away.

RNA was extracted with the RNeasy kit and about 0.45 to 1 ug was reverse transcribed using random hexamers. TCR beta CDR3 regions were amplified with the immunoSEQ multiplex PCR assay covering 54 Vbeta and 13 Jbeta segments. PCR amplification bias was corrected by using a synthetic template baseline for primer optimization and computational correction. The authors processed their data as follows. Reads were annotated to V, D and J genes according to IMGT and were analyzed with immunoSEQ Analyzer, with only productive sequences retained. Clonality was computed as one minus Shannon entropy normalized by log2 of the number of productive unique sequences. Public and private clones were assessed among the 100 most prevalent clones of each patient and control. A clone was defined as Susac-specific if it was absent from the healthy and MS cohorts, from over a thousand published viral clones and from other ImmuneACCESS disease sequences. TCRdb reprocessing: public reads trimmed at Q25 with fastp, clones called with MiXCR, in-frame beta chains kept. Entries that share a CDR3 protein sequence are merged under the most common genes and DNA. The V and J calls here are based on TCRdb, not the publication. The sample table shows approximately 180,000 distinct CDR3 sequences, and around 94% are seen once. In total, the top ten clones hold 0.099% of the sample.

The sequence was obtained from a human donor with Susac syndrome. The rearrangement combines TRBV19 with TRBJ1-5; the D segment cannot be called with confidence. The sample consisted of CD4+ T cells from PBMCs. The DNA is as follows: TGTGCCAGCGCGGAGTATAGCAATCAGCCCCAGCATTTT. This yields the protein CASAEYSNQPQHF. The full variable domain, with segments outside the CDR3 supplied by the reference TRBV19 and TRBJ1-5 proteins, appears as DGGITQSPKYLFRKEGQNVTLSCEQNLNHDAMYWYRQDPGQGLRLIYYSQIVNDFQKGDIAEGYSVSREKKESFPLTVTSAQKNPTAFYLCASAEYSNQPQHFGDGTRLSIL.